The 6 T cell receptor beta chains below come from one sample, sequenced in a study of T cells after posttransplantation cyclophosphamide. Assay: immunoSEQ multiplex PCR; the TCRdb copy retains only in-frame clones and omits some. Here the sample spans some 4,300 clones, around 72% being singletons. Methotrexate plus calcineurin inhibitor accompanied controls' myeloablative marrow transplants; sampling was 1 year later. The material sequenced was PBMCs, taken roughly 320 days after allogeneic stem cell transplant with calcineurin inhibitor and methotrexate. Receptors were obtained from a female patient in her fifties or sixties who received an allogeneic stem cell transplant from an unrelated donor, was CMV-positive, and had acute and chronic GVHD. A subset of T cells may come from the graft donor.

V is TRBV28 and J is TRBJ2-5; the D gene is possibly TRBD2 (6 bases). Germline V gene data show CDR1 as MDHEN and CDR2 as SYDVKM. This CDR3 region has 14 residues. Between the trimmed V and J ends, which lost 5 bases and 5 bases, there was a span of 15 bases. The CDR3 spells CASSPGLLRETQYF. The CDR3 bases are TGTGCCAGCAGTCCGGGACTCCTGCGGGAGACCCAGTACTTC. The full variable domain, its missing parts supplied by reference TRBV28 and TRBJ2-5, is DVKVTQSSRYLVKRTGEKVFLECVQDMDHENMFWYRQDPGLGLRLIYFSYDVKMKEKGDIPEGYSVSREKKERFSLILESASTNQTSMYLCASSPGLLRETQYFGPGTRLLVL.

V usage is TRBV7-7 and J usage is TRBJ1-3, with D unclear. Germline assignment: CDR1 SSHAT and CDR2 FNYEAQ (reference sequence). The CDR3 consists of 14 residues. V was pared by 4 bases and J by 1 base, with 8 bases between. The CDR3 coding sequence is TGTGCCAGCAGCTCCCCTCTATCTGGAAACACCATATATTTT. This gives the protein CASSSPLSGNTIYF.

This chain connects TRBV11-2 to TRBJ2-1; D is possibly TRBD2 (5 bases). This CDR3 has 15 amino acids. Trimming shortened V by 1 base and J by 5 bases, and 12 bases separated the two germline ends. Germline V gene sequence: CDR1 SGHAT, CDR2 FQNNGV. This CDR3 is CASSLGWEKDNEQFF. CDR3 in DNA: TGTGCCAGCAGCTTAGGGTGGGAGAAGGACAATGAGCAGTTCTTC.

The chain has TRBV18 and TRBJ2-2, with D unclear. The CDR3 spans 18 residues. V was cut by 1 base and J by 1 base, with 16 bases left in between. In germline, CDR1 is KGHSH, CDR2 LQKENI. CDR3 bases: TGTGCCAGCTCACCACTCTCGTTGAGTACCATGAACACCGGGGAGCTGTTTTTT. Its protein is CASSPLSLSTMNTGELFF.

On this clone itself: Relative to the germline gene, one junction end is altered; a read error may explain this. The chain combines TRBV5-1 with TRBJ2-5, with D possibly TRBD1 on 5 matching bases. The CDR3 contains 13 residues. Looked up from germline, CDR1 is SGHRS and CDR2 is YFSETQ. The CDR3 nucleotides are TGCGTCAGCAGCTTGGAAGGGGTGGCTTCCCAGTACTTC. Translated, it gives CVSSLEGVASQYF.

The V call is TRBV7-6, the J call TRBJ2-1; 7 nucleotides agree with TRBD1. Germline lookup yields CDR1 SGHVS and CDR2 FNYEAQ. V shed 5 bases, J shed 3 bases, and the junction held 7 bases outside the gene matches. The CDR3 has 15 amino acids. The DNA of the CDR3 is TGTGCCAGCAGCACAAGACAGGGCTTCTACAATGAGCAGTTCTTC. Residues: CASSTRQGFYNEQFF.